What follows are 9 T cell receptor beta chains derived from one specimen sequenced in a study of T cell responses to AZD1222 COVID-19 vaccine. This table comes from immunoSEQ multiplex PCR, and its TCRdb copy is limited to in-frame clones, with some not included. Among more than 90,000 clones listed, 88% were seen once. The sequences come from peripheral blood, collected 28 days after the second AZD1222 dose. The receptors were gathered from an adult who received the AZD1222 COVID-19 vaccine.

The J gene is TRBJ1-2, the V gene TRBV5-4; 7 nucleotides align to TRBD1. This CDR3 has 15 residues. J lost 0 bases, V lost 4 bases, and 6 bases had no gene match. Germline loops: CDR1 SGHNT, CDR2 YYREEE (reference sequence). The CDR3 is CASSVAGGPNYGYTF. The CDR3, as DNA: TGTGCCAGCAGCGTTGCAGGGGGGCCTAACTATGGCTACACCTTC. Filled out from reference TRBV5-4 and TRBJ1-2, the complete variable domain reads ETGVTQSPTHLIKTRGQQVTLRCSSQSGHNTVSWYQQALGQGPQFIFQYYREEENGRGNFPPRFSGLQFPNYSSELNVNALELDDSALYLCASSVAGGPNYGYTFGSGTRLTVV.

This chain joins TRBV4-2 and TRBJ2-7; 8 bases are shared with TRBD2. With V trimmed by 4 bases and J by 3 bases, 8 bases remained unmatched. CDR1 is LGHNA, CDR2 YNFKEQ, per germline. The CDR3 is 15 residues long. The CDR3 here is CASSPELAEFYEQYF. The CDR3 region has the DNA TGTGCCAGCAGCCCGGAACTAGCGGAATTCTACGAGCAGTACTTC.

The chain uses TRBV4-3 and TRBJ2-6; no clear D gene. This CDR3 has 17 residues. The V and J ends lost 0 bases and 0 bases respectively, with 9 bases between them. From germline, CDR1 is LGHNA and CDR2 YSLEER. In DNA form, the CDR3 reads TGCGCCAGCAGCCAAGATAGGAGCACCTCTGGGGCCAACGTCCTGACTTTC. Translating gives CASSQDRSTSGANVLTF.

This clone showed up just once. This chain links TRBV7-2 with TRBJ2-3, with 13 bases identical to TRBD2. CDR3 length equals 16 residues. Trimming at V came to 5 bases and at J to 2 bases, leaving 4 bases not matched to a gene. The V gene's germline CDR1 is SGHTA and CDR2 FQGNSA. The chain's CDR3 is CASSMGLAGPTDTQYF. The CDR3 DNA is TGTGCCAGCAGCATGGGACTAGCGGGGCCCACAGATACGCAGTATTTT.

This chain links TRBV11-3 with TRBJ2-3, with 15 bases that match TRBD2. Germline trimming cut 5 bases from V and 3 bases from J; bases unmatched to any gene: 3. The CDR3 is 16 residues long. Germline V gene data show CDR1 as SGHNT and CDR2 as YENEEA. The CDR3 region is CASSLGLAGGTDTQYF. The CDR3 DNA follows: TGTGCCAGCAGCCTGGGACTAGCGGGAGGTACAGATACGCAGTATTTT.

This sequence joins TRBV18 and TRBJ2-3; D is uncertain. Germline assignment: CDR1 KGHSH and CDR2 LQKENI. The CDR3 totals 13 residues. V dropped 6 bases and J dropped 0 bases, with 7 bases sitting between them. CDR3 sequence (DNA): TGTGCCAGCTCCCTTACAAGCACAGATACGCAGTATTTT. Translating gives CASSLTSTDTQYF.

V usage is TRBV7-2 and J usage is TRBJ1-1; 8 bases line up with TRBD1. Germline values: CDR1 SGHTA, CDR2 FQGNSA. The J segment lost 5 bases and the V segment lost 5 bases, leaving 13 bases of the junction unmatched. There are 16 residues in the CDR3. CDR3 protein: CASSPQTGAGYTEAFF. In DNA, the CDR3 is TGTGCCAGCAGCCCTCAGACAGGGGCTGGGTATACTGAAGCTTTCTTT. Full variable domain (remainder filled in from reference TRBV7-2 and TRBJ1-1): GAGVSQSPSNKVTEKGKDVELRCDPISGHTALYWYRQSLGQGLEFLIYFQGNSAPDKSGLPSDRFSAERTGGSVSTLTIQRTQQEDSAVYLCASSPQTGAGYTEAFFGQGTRLTVV.

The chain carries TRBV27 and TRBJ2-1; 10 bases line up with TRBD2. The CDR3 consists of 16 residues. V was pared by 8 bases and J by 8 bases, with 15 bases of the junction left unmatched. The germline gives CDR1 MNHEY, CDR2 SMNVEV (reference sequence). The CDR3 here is CASLRVRAGGPDEQFF. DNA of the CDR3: TGTGCCAGCCTTAGGGTTAGAGCGGGAGGGCCTGATGAGCAGTTCTTC.

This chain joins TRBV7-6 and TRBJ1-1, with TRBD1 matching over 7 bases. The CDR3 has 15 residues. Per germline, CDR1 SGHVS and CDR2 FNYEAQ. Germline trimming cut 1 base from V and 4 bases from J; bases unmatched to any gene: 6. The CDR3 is CASSLVPQGTTEAFF. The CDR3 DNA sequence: TGTGCCAGCAGCTTAGTGCCACAGGGGACCACTGAAGCTTTCTTT.